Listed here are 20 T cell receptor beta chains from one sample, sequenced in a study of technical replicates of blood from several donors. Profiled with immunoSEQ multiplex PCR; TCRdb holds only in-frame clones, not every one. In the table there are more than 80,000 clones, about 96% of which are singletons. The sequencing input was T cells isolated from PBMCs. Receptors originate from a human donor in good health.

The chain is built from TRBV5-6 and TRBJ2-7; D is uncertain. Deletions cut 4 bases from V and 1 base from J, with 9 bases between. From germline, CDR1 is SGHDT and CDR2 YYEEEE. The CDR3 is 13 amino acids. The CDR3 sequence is CASSPGMSYEQYF. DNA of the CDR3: TGTGCCAGCAGCCCGGGTATGTCCTACGAGCAGTACTTC.

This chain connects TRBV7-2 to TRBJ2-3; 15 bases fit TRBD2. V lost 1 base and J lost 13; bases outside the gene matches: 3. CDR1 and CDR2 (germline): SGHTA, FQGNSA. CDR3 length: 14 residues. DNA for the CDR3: TGTGCCAGCAGCTTAGGGACTAGCGGGAGGGCCAAGTATTTT. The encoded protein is CASSLGTSGRAKYF.

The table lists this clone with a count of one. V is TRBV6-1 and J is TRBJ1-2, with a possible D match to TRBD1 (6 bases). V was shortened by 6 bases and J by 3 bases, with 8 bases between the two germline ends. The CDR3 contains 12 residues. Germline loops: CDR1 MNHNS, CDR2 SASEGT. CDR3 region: CASSTGYYGYTF. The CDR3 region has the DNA TGTGCCAGCAGCACAGGGTACTATGGCTACACCTTC.

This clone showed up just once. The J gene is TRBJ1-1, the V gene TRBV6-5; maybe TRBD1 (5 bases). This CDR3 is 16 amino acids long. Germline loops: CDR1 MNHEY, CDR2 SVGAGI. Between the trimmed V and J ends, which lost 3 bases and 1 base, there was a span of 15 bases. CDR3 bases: TGTGCCAGCAGTTATTTCGGGGGAGGAGGGAACACTGAAGCTTTCTTT. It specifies CASSYFGGGGNTEAFF.

CDR3 protein: CASLILLAGSKDTQYF. As DNA, the CDR3 is TGTGCAAGTCTGATTTTACTAGCGGGAAGTAAAGATACGCAGTATTTT. The chain employs TRBV12-2 and TRBJ2-3; the DNA was not compared with TRBD2, the D call given in the table. TRBV12-2 is a pseudogene. The CDR3 spans 16 residues.

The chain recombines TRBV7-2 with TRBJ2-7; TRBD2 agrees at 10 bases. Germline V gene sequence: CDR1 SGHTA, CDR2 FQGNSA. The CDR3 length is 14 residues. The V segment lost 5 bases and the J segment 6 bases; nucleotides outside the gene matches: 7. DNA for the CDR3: TGTGCCAGCAGCCCCGGGACTAGCGATATCGAGCAGTACTTC. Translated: CASSPGTSDIEQYF.

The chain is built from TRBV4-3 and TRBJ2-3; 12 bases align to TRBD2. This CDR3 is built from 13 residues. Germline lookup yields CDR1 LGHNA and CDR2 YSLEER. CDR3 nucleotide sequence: TGCGCAGGACTAGCGGGAAACACAGATACGCAGTATTTT. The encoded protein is CAGLAGNTDTQYF.

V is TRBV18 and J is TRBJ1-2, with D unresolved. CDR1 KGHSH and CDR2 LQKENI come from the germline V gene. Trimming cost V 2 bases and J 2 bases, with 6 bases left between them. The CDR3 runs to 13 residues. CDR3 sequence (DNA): TGTGCCAGCTCACCAGGAGGGAACTATGGCTACACCTTC. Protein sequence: CASSPGGNYGYTF.

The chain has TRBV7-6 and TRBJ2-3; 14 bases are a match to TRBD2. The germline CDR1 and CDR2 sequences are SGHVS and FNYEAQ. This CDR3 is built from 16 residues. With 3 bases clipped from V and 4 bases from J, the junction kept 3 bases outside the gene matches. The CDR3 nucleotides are TGTGCCAGCAGCTTCCGACTAGCGGGAGGGGCAGATACGCAGTATTTT. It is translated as CASSFRLAGGADTQYF.

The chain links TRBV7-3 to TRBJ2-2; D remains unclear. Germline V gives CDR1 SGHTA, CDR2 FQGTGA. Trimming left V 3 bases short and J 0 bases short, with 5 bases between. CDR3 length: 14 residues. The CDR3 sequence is CASSFDSNTGELFF. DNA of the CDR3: TGTGCCAGCAGCTTCGACTCGAACACCGGGGAGCTGTTTTTT.

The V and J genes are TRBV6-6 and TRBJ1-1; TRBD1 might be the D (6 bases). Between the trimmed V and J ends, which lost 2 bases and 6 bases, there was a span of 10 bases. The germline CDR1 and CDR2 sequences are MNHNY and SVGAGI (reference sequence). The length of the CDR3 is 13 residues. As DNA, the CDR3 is TGTGCCAGCAGTTACCCGGGACAAGCTGAAGCTTTCTTT. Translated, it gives CASSYPGQAEAFF.

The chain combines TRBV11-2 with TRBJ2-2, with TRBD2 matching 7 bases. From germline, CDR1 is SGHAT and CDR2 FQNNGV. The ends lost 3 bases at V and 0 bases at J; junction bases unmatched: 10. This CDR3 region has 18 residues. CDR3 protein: CASSFGLRAGSNTGELFF. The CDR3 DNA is TGTGCCAGCAGCTTCGGGTTAAGAGCGGGATCGAACACCGGGGAGCTGTTTTTT.

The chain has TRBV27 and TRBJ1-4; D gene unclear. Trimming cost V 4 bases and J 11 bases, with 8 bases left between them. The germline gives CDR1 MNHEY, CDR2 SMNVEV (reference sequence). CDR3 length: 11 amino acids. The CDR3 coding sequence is TGTGCCAGCAGTTCGGGGTGGAAACTGTTTTTT. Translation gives CASSSGWKLFF.

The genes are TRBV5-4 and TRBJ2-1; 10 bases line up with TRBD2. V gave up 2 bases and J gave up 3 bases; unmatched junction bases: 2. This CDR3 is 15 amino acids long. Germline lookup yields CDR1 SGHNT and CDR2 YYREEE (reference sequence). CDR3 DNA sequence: TGTGCCAGCAGCTTTGGGACTAGCGTCTACAATGAGCAGTTCTTC. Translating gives CASSFGTSVYNEQFF.

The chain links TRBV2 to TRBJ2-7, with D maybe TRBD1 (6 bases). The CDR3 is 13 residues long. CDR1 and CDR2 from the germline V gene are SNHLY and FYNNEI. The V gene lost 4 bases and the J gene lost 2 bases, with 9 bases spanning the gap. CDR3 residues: CASSAGVPYEQYF. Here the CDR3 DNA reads TGTGCCAGCAGTGCAGGGGTCCCCTACGAGCAGTACTTC. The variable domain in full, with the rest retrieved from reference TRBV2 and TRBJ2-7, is EPEVTQTPSHQVTQMGQEVILRCVPISNHLYFYWYRQILGQKVEFLVSFYNNEISEKSEIFDDQFSVERPDGSNFTLKIRSTKLEDSAMYFCASSAGVPYEQYFGPGTRLTVT.

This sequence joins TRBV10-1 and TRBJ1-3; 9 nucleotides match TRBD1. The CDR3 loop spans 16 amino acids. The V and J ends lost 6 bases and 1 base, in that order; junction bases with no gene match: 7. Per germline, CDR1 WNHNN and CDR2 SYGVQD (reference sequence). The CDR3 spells CASSRTDRGSGNTIYF. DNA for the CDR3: TGCGCCAGCAGCCGAACGGACAGGGGATCTGGAAACACCATATATTTT.

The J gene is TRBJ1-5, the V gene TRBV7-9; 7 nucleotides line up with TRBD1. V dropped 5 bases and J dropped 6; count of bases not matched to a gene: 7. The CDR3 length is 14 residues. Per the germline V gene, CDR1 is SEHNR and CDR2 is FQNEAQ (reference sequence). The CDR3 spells CASSVDREIQPQHF. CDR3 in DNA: TGTGCCAGCAGCGTTGACAGGGAAATTCAGCCCCAGCATTTT.

CDR3 in amino acids: CASSLGGESYEQYF. CDR3 DNA: TGTGCCAGCAGCTTAGGAGGTGAATCCTACGAGCAGTACTTC. This chain connects TRBV7-2 to TRBJ2-7; unclear D gene. The germline CDR1 and CDR2 sequences are SGHTA and FQGNSA. V was trimmed by 1 base and J by 1 base, leaving 8 bases between them. The CDR3 is 14 amino acids.

In DNA, the CDR3 is TGTGCCAGCAGCGTAGGACTAGCGAAAGATACGCAGTATTTT. Translating gives CASSVGLAKDTQYF. The V gene is TRBV9, the J gene TRBJ2-3; 8 positions match TRBD2. Germline V gene lookup returns CDR1 SGDLS and CDR2 YYNGEE. V lost 0 bases and J lost 5; bases outside the gene matches: 2. This CDR3 spans 14 amino acids.

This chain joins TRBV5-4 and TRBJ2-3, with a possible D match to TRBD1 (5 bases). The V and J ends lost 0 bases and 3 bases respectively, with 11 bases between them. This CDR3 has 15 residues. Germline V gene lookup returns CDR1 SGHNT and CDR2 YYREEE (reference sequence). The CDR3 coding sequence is TGTGCCAGCAGCTTGGGGCAGGGTCGAACAGATACGCAGTATTTT. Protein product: CASSLGQGRTDTQYF.